This T cell receptor (beta chain) was identified in a study of blood T cells in healthy people across ages. Combining a sample-barcoded 5' primer with a J-beta primer mix, a second PCR ran for 7 to 11 cycles. Each of the samples gave a minimum of 2.5 million paired-end reads that contained CDR3. TCRdb redid the calling of the 5' RACE reads with MiXCR, one entry per CDR3 protein. The sample lists around 1,100,000 distinct CDR3 sequences; 35% to 40% were seen once. This clonotype was counted a single time. The donors, aged roughly 6 to 90, were healthy Caucasians from Russia. Germline assignment: CDR1 ENHRY and CDR2 SYGVKD. The V gene end was trimmed by 0 bases and the J gene end by 7 bases; junction bases not matched to a gene: 4. This CDR3 comprises 15 residues.

This rearrangement joins TRBV10-3 to TRBJ2-2; 8 bases are a match to TRBD1. Sequencing used blood. The receptor was isolated from a man aged 18 to 30 in good health. The CDR3 region has the DNA TGTGCCATCAGTGAGTCTCAGGGGGCCAGCGGGGAGCTGTTTTTT. It specifies CAISESQGASGELFF.